Below, 5 T cell receptor beta chains from the same sample are listed, as sequenced in a study of CD8 T cells in ankylosing spondylitis. Via MiXCR, TCRdb re-called the 5' RACE reads, giving one row per CDR3 protein. Of hundreds of thousands of distinct CDR3 sequences in the sample, 10% to 13% were seen once. Material for sequencing was blood, either unsorted or a sorted T cell fraction (not recorded which). The source is a male donor with ankylosing spondylitis or in good health (not recorded which).

This clonotype was counted many times. The chain carries TRBV6-1 and TRBJ1-2, with TRBD1 identical over 7 bases. This CDR3 region has 13 residues. The V gene's germline CDR1 is MNHNS and CDR2 SASEGT. V gave up 6 bases and J gave up 4 bases; unmatched junction bases: 5. The CDR3 loop is CASSDRESYGYTF. The CDR3 nucleotides read TGTGCCAGCAGCGACAGGGAAAGCTATGGCTACACCTTC.

The rearrangement links TRBV9 to TRBJ2-1; either TRBD1 or TRBD2 may supply D (5 bases each). This CDR3 contains 17 residues. The V and J ends lost 0 bases and 0 bases respectively, with 13 bases between them. The germline V gene has CDR1 SGDLS and CDR2 YYNGEE. The CDR3 DNA sequence: TGTGCCAGCAGCGTAGCTTTGGGGACCTACTCCTACAATGAGCAGTTCTTC. Amino acids: CASSVALGTYSYNEQFF.

This clonotype showed up many times. This rearrangement joins TRBV5-1 to TRBJ2-7, with D tentatively TRBD1 (6 bases). This CDR3 is 14 amino acids long. The ends were cut back, 4 bases at V and 0 bases at J, with 11 bases in the middle. Germline CDR1 reads SGHRS; CDR2 reads YFSETQ. The CDR3 region has the DNA TGCGCCAGCAGCGCACGACAGGACTCCTACGAGCAGTACTTC. Amino acid sequence: CASSARQDSYEQYF.

This clonotype was counted only a few times. The chain couples TRBV7-3 to TRBJ2-5; possible D gene TRBD2, 6 bases. Deletions cut 3 bases from V and 2 bases from J, with 16 bases between. This CDR3 has 16 amino acids. Germline V gene data show CDR1 as SGHTA and CDR2 as FQGTGA. This CDR3 is CASSLWGGNTQETQYF. Here the CDR3 DNA reads TGTGCCAGCAGCTTGTGGGGCGGGAACACACAAGAGACCCAGTACTTC.

This clonotype was detected ten times or more. This chain links TRBV24-1 with TRBJ2-3; no clear D. The CDR3 consists of 14 residues. Germline V gene lookup returns CDR1 KGHDR and CDR2 SFDVKD. Trimming shortened V by 5 bases and J by 0 bases, and 8 bases separated the two germline ends. CDR3 bases: TGTGCCACCAGTGCCCCCGGGAGCACAGATACGCAGTATTTT. Its translation: CATSAPGSTDTQYF.